These T cell receptor beta chains were read from a single sample in a study of blood T cells in healthy people across ages. TCRdb re-derived calls from the 5' RACE reads in MiXCR, one entry per CDR3 protein. The sample carries about 1 million distinct CDR3 sequences, approximately 25% recorded once. The sample was also linked to a second study, of T cells of mothers and their children.

Sequences were obtained from blood. The receptor source for this set is a girl between 2 and 10 years old in good health. CDR3s include the opening cysteine and the closing phenylalanine or tryptophan. A D gene is named only where the DNA matches it firmly. Size tells how often a clone was seen (once, few, many) or the class of an expanded clone, and some rows leave it out.

d_call,clone_size,j_call,v_call,cdr3_nt,cdr3_aa
TRBD2,few,TRBJ2-1,TRBV28,TGTGCCAGCAGTTTTAGCGGGAGGAATGAGCAGTTCTTC,CASSFSGRNEQFF
NA,NA,TRBJ2-2,TRBV29-1,TGCAGCGTTGAATTGAACACCGGGGAGCTGTTTTTT,CSVELNTGELFF
NA,NA,TRBJ2-7,TRBV7-2,TGCGCCAGCAGCTTAAAGACTGGGGACTACGAGCAGTACTTC,CASSLKTGDYEQYF
NA,NA,TRBJ1-1,TRBV6-6,TGTGCCAGCGGGGTAATTTCAAGGACTGAAGCTTTCTTT,CASGVISRTEAFF
NA,many,TRBJ2-5,TRBV28,TGTGCCAGCAGTTTAACCTTCGGACTTATGGAAGAGACCCAGTACTTC,CASSLTFGLMEETQYF
NA,once,TRBJ2-5,TRBV29-1,TGCAGCGTTGAAGAAGCCTCGGGACCCTTACTTGGGACCCAGTACTTC,CSVEEASGPLLGTQYF
NA,NA,TRBJ2-3,TRBV7-8,TGTGCCAGCAGCCCTTACTCGGTCGGAGATACGCAGTATTTT,CASSPYSVGDTQYF
TRBD1,few,TRBJ1-2,TRBV20-1,TGCAGTGCTGAGACAGGGCCTCCCTATGGCTACACCTTC,CSAETGPPYGYTF
TRBD2,NA,TRBJ2-1,TRBV7-9,TGTGCCAGCAGCCGGGGGGATTCCTATGAGCAGTTCTTC,CASSRGDSYEQFF
NA,NA,TRBJ2-7,TRBV20-1,TGCAGTGCTAGATTGTTGCTTGGGGGCGAGCAGTACTTC,CSARLLLGGEQYF
NA,NA,TRBJ2-1,TRBV7-9,TGTGCCAGCAGCCTTACCTGGGGGTCCTACAATGAGCAGTTCTTC,CASSLTWGSYNEQFF
TRBD2,few,TRBJ2-6,TRBV11-1,TGTGCCAGCAGCTTATCATGGCCGGCTAGCGGGAGGTCTGGGGCCAACGTCCTGACTTTC,CASSLSWPASGRSGANVLTF
TRBD2,few,TRBJ2-1,TRBV6-4,TGTGCCAGCAGTGACTCGGCGCTAGCGGGAGGGTATGAGCAGTTCTTC,CASSDSALAGGYEQFF
TRBD1,few,TRBJ1-1,TRBV20-1,TGCAGTGCAGCAGGGGGCAAGACTGAAGCTTTCTTT,CSAAGGKTEAFF
NA,NA,TRBJ2-7,TRBV20-1,TGCAGTGCTAGTATTCTCTACGAGCAGTACTTC,CSASILYEQYF
NA,few,TRBJ2-3,TRBV29-1,TGCAGCGTGTGGGCGGCTAGCACAGATACGCAGTATTTT,CSVWAASTDTQYF
NA,NA,TRBJ1-1,TRBV28,TGTGCCAGCAGTACCACAGGAGGAGCGAACACTGAAGCTTTCTTT,CASSTTGGANTEAFF
TRBD1,few,TRBJ1-5,TRBV10-3,TGTGCCATCAGTGAGTCGTTGGGACAGGGTCAGCCCCAGCATTTT,CAISESLGQGQPQHF
NA,NA,TRBJ1-1,TRBV4-2,TGTGCCAGCAGCCAAGTTCGACAGTCAATGACAGCTTTCTTT,CASSQVRQSMTAFF
NA,NA,TRBJ1-1,TRBV24-1,TGTGCCGCCAGTGATCCTATGAACACTGAAGCTTTCTTT,CAASDPMNTEAFF
NA,NA,TRBJ2-5,TRBV12-3/TRBV12-4,TGTGCCAGCAGCCCCGGGACCTACGAAGACTTC,CASSPGTYEDF
NA,NA,TRBJ2-7,TRBV4-3,TGCGCCAGCAGCCAAGAGGCAGGCCATAGCTCCTACGAGCAGTACTTC,CASSQEAGHSSYEQYF
NA,NA,TRBJ2-7,TRBV7-3,TGTGCCAGCAGCTTTAAGGAAAAGTCCTACGAGCAGTACTTC,CASSFKEKSYEQYF
NA,NA,TRBJ2-1,TRBV12-3/TRBV12-4,TGTGCCAGCAGCCCCCCCGTTTCAGACAATGAGCAGTTCTTC,CASSPPVSDNEQFF
TRBD2,NA,TRBJ2-3,TRBV6-2/TRBV6-3,TGTGCCAGCAGCGTAATTACTAGCGGGGGGACCATCACAGATACGCAGTATTTT,CASSVITSGGTITDTQYF
TRBD1,few,TRBJ2-3,TRBV29-1,TGCAGCGCCGTACAGGGGACCTCCACAGATACGCAGTATTTT,CSAVQGTSTDTQYF
NA,few,TRBJ2-1,TRBV11-2,TGTGCCAGCGAACAGGGCAATGAGCAGTTCTTC,CASEQGNEQFF
NA,NA,TRBJ2-1,TRBV20-1,TGCAGTGCTAGTTTCCAGCATAGCTACAATGAGCAGTTCTTC,CSASFQHSYNEQFF
NA,NA,TRBJ2-6,TRBV2,TGTGCCAGCAGTGATCCGGGGAGCTCTGGGGCCAACGTCCTGACTTTC,CASSDPGSSGANVLTF
TRBD1,few,TRBJ2-7,TRBV29-1,TGCAGCGTTGAAGTCACAGGGGACGAGCAGTACTTC,CSVEVTGDEQYF
NA,NA,TRBJ2-4,TRBV29-1,TGCAGCGTCGCAGGAGGGTCCAAAAACATTCAGTACTTC,CSVAGGSKNIQYF
TRBD1,NA,TRBJ1-4,TRBV7-9,TGTGCCAGCAGTCATCGGGACAGCTATGAAAAACTGTTTTTT,CASSHRDSYEKLFF
NA,few,TRBJ2-6,TRBV2,TGCGCCTGCAGTGAGTGGCCCTCCGGGGCCAACGTCCTGACTTTC,CACSEWPSGANVLTF
TRBD1,NA,TRBJ2-5,TRBV28,TGTGCCAGCAGTTTATGGGGACAGGGAGTGGAGACCCAGTACTTC,CASSLWGQGVETQYF
NA,few,TRBJ1-5,TRBV29-1,TGCAGCGTAAACGACCGGGACGGGAATCAGCCCCAGCATTTT,CSVNDRDGNQPQHF
TRBD2,few,TRBJ2-5,TRBV12-3/TRBV12-4,TGTGCCAGCAGTTTTGCTGGCGGGGGGGAGTACTTC,CASSFAGGGEYF
NA,few,TRBJ1-3,TRBV3-1,TGTGCCAGCAGCCAAGTGGAACTGGGAAACACCATATATTTT,CASSQVELGNTIYF
NA,few,TRBJ1-5,TRBV19,TGTGCCAGTAATACCTACGGGGAGTATCAGCCCCAGCATTTT,CASNTYGEYQPQHF
TRBD1,few,TRBJ1-2,TRBV7-2,TGTGCCAGCAGCTTAGTAGGGGGCGCCGGCTCAGGCTACACCTTC,CASSLVGGAGSGYTF
NA,few,TRBJ2-2,TRBV11-2,TGTGCCAGCAGCCAAGCGATTGATTTAACCGGGGAGCTGTTTTTT,CASSQAIDLTGELFF
TRBD1,NA,TRBJ2-1,TRBV10-3,TGTGCCATCAGTGATCCCGGGACAGCAAACAATGAGCAGTTCTTC,CAISDPGTANNEQFF
NA,NA,TRBJ1-1,TRBV13,TGTGCCAGCAGCGTGCAGAACGGGTGGAACACTGAAGCTTTCTTT,CASSVQNGWNTEAFF
TRBD2,NA,TRBJ2-2,TRBV7-3,TGTGCCAGCAGCCTCTTAGCGGGAATGAACACCGGGGAGCTGTTTTTT,CASSLLAGMNTGELFF
NA,NA,TRBJ1-5,TRBV20-1,TGCAGTGCTACCAGGGCCGGATCGTTAGCGGTAGGTCAGCCCCAGCATTTT,CSATRAGSLAVGQPQHF
NA,NA,TRBJ2-1,TRBV3-1,TGTGCCAGCAGCCTTTCCGGGAGAGGGTCTAGTGAGCAGTTCTTC,CASSLSGRGSSEQFF
NA,few,TRBJ2-3,TRBV29-1,TGCAGCGTTGGCGGAGGAAGCTCTAGCACAGATACGCAGTATTTT,CSVGGGSSSTDTQYF
NA,many,TRBJ2-1,TRBV5-1,TGCGCCAGCAGCTTGCGGGTGGCTTTGGATGAGCAGTTCTTC,CASSLRVALDEQFF
TRBD2,NA,TRBJ2-7,TRBV4-3,TGCGCCAGCAGCCAAGATTCAGCGGGGGAGACCTACGAGCAGTACTTC,CASSQDSAGETYEQYF
TRBD2,NA,TRBJ2-6,TRBV7-9,TGTGCCAGCAGCTACACGGGAGGGCGCTTCACTCTCTCTGGGGCCAACGTCCTGACTTTC,CASSYTGGRFTLSGANVLTF
TRBD2,NA,TRBJ2-1,TRBV6-1,TGTGCCACCGGCCCGATTAGCGGGAGGGCTATCTACAATGAGCAGTTCTTC,CATGPISGRAIYNEQFF
NA,few,TRBJ1-1,TRBV29-1,TGCAGCGTTGAAGATCCAGGGTCGGGGACTGAAGCTTTCTTT,CSVEDPGSGTEAFF